Shown below are 8 T cell receptor beta chains from a single sample sequenced in a study of blood T cell repertoires in COVID-19. TCRdb's copy holds only in-frame clones and misses some; the assay was immunoSEQ multiplex PCR. This table has 55,000 to 80,000 clones, over 70% appearing once. Specimen: peripheral blood. These receptors originate from a human donor in a cohort sampled during active COVID-19.

J is TRBJ1-2 and V is TRBV27; TRBD1 is a possible D gene (6 bases). The ends were cut back, 5 bases at V and 5 bases at J, with 12 bases in the middle. The V gene's germline CDR1 is MNHEY and CDR2 SMNVEV (reference sequence). CDR3 length equals 13 residues. The CDR3 is CASSPGQNYGYTF. The CDR3 bases are TGTGCCAGCAGTCCCGGACAGAATTATGGCTACACCTTC.

This clone was observed a handful of times. The sample holds other DNA sequences that translate to the same CDR3. The gene calls are TRBV7-2 and TRBJ1-5; no clear D gene. The CDR3 totals 13 residues. Trimming pared 6 bases from V and 0 bases from J, leaving 6 bases between. The germline V gene encodes CDR1 SGHTA and CDR2 FQGNSA. The CDR3 here is CASSSYSNQPQHF. The CDR3 coding sequence is TGTGCCAGCAGTTCCTATAGCAATCAGCCCCAGCATTTT.

This rearrangement joins TRBV28 to TRBJ1-1; D is uncertain. Trimming shortened V by 1 base and J by 11 bases, and 11 bases separated the two germline ends. Germline CDR1 and CDR2: MDHEN and SYDVKM. This CDR3 contains 12 residues. The CDR3 nucleotides are TGTGCCAGCAGTTTATACTCAGCGGCGGCTTTCTTT. This gives the protein CASSLYSAAAFF.

V and J are TRBV6-5 and TRBJ2-1, with TRBD2 as a possible D gene (5 bases). CDR1 is MNHEY, CDR2 SVGAGI, per germline. The CDR3 spans 16 residues. V was cut by 0 bases and J by 4 bases, with 13 bases left in between. CDR3 protein: CASSYSAARDYNEQFF. The CDR3, as DNA: TGTGCCAGCAGTTACTCCGCCGCGAGGGATTACAATGAGCAGTTCTTC.

The CDR3 DNA sequence: TGTGCCAGCTCACTTAATAGCCCAGACAGTAGCAATCAGCCCCAGCATTTT. Translation gives CASSLNSPDSSNQPQHF. The rearrangement links TRBV18 to TRBJ1-5, with a tentative D call TRBD1 (5 bases). Trimming pared 4 bases from V and 0 bases from J, leaving 16 bases between. The germline V gene encodes CDR1 KGHSH and CDR2 LQKENI. This CDR3 comprises 17 residues. Using reference TRBV18 and TRBJ1-5 for the parts outside the CDR3, the full variable domain is NAGVMQNPRHLVRRRGQEARLRCSPMKGHSHVYWYRQLPEEGLKFMVYLQKENIIDESGMPKERFSAEFPKEGPSILRIQQVVRGDSAAYFCASSLNSPDSSNQPQHFGDGTRLSIL.

The rearrangement uses TRBV28 and TRBJ2-6; perhaps TRBD1 as D (6 bases). CDR3 length: 17 residues. The germline V gene has CDR1 MDHEN and CDR2 SYDVKM. Deletions cut 4 bases from V and 2 bases from J, with 15 bases between. CDR3 in amino acids: CASSSTGSATGANVLTF. As DNA, the CDR3 is TGTGCCAGCAGTTCCACAGGGTCGGCGACTGGGGCCAACGTCCTGACTTTC.

This clone is a singleton in its sample. This rearrangement joins TRBV30 to TRBJ1-2; D not resolved. Germline V gives CDR1 GTSNPN, CDR2 SVGIG (reference sequence). With 0 bases removed from V and 4 bases from J, the gap between germline ends came to 12 bases. The CDR3 length is 14 residues. Here the CDR3 reads CAWSVSRITYGYTF. CDR3 coding DNA: TGTGCCTGGAGTGTTTCGAGGATCACCTATGGCTACACCTTC. The variable domain in full, with the rest retrieved from reference TRBV30 and TRBJ1-2, is SQTIHQWPATLVQPVGSPLSLECTVEGTSNPNLYWYRQAAGRGLQLLFYSVGIGQISSEVPQNLSASRPQDRQFILSSKKLLLSDSGFYLCAWSVSRITYGYTFGSGTRLTVV.

The V gene is TRBV28, the J gene TRBJ1-2, with a weak D call TRBD1 (5 bases). The V gene lost 2 bases and the J gene lost 2 bases, with 9 bases spanning the gap. CDR3 length: 14 amino acids. Germline CDR1 is MDHEN and CDR2 is SYDVKM. The CDR3 protein is CASSLGAGNYGYTF. CDR3 sequence (DNA): TGTGCCAGCAGTTTAGGCGCAGGGAACTATGGCTACACCTTC.